This entry concerns a single T cell receptor beta chain. Individuals having autoimmune disease history or systemic immunosuppression were not enrolled. Method: immunoSEQ multiplex PCR; TCRdb's copy keeps in-frame clones and lacks some. Of 35,000 to 55,000 clones detected, just under 95% appear once; the ten largest clones hold 11%. These data belong to a study of OX40 agonist ivuxolimab in advanced cancers. As for the study in general: The dose-escalation cohort was approximately 81% male, with a mean age of about 56 years, ranging about 23 to 90. A history of anti-PD-1, anti-PD-L1 or anti-CTLA-4 therapy was acceptable, and roughly 40% had some.

Germline-derived CDR1 and CDR2 are MNHEY and SVGAGI. Losses at the gene ends were 5 bases for V and 7 bases for J; bases not matched to a gene: 2. The CDR3 totals 12 residues. The sequencing used CD4+ or CD8+ T cells sorted from blood, collected in a trial of the OX40 agonist ivuxolimab. The chain uses TRBV6-5 and TRBJ1-5, with TRBD1 identical over 7 bases. This receptor was obtained from an adult with an advanced solid tumor such as melanoma, head and neck, liver or kidney cancer. The DNA for the CDR3 is TGTGCCAGCAGTGACAGGGTCCAGCCCCAGCATTTT. Encoded protein: CASSDRVQPQHF.